This TCR beta chain is drawn from a study of cytotoxic CD8 clonotypes in ibrutinib-treated CLL. On the study more broadly: Patients: eleven to twelve relapsed/refractory, fewer than 16 treatment-naive, 17 IGHV unmutated. Patients gave response samples after a median around twelve months of treatment, range 6 to 36. Study outcomes and limitations: Public clonotypes, rarely seen, contracted or held steady on treatment. Baseline clonality, above age-matched healthy donor levels, tracked circulating CD8+ T-cell counts.

This clone came up a few times. Its antigen is still unknown. Assay: immunoSEQ multiplex PCR; the TCRdb copy retains only in-frame clones and omits some. The table has 15,000 or so clones, around 60% seen once. The TCR sequence derives from a human donor with chronic lymphocytic leukemia. The material was PBMCs, obtained before ibrutinib treatment.

CDR3 protein: CASSLVSGQNTEAFF. In DNA, the CDR3 is TGCGCCAGCAGCTTGGTGTCGGGGCAGAACACTGAAGCTTTCTTT. The chain is built from TRBV5-1 and TRBJ1-1, with D possibly matching TRBD1 (5 bases). The CDR3 spans 15 residues. Trimming took 0 bases from V and 1 from J, leaving 10 bases between them. Germline CDR1 and CDR2: SGHRS and YFSETQ.